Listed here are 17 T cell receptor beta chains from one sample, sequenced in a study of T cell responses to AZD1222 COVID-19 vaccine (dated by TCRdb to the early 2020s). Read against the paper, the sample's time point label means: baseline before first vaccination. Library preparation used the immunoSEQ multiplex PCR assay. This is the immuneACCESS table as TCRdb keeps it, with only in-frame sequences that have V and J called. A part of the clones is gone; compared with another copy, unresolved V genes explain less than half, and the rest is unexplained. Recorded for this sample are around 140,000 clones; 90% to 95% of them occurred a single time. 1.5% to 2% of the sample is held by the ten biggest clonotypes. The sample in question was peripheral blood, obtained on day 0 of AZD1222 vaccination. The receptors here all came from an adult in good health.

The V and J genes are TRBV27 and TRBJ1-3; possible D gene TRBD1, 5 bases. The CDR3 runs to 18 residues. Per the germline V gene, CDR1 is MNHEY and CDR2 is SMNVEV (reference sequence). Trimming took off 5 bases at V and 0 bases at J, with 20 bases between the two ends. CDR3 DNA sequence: TGTGCCAGCAGTCCTCAGGGTGGAGGTTACCACTCTGGAAACACCATATATTTT. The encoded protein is CASSPQGGGYHSGNTIYF.

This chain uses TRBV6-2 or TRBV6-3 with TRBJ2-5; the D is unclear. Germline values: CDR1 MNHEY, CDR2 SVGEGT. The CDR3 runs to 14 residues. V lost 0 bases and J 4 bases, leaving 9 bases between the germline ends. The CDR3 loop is CASSYSPEVETQYF. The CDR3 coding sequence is TGTGCCAGCAGTTACTCCCCAGAGGTAGAGACCCAGTACTTC.

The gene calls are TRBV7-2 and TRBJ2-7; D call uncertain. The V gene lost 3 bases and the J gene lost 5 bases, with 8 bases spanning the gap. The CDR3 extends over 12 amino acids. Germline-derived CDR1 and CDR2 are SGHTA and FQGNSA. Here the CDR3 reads CASSFPPDEQYF. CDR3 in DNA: TGTGCCAGCAGCTTCCCCCCCGACGAGCAGTACTTC.

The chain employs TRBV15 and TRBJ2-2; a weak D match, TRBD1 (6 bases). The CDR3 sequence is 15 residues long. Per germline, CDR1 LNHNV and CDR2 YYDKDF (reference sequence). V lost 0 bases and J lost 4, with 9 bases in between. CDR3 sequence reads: CATSRDPGVTGELFF. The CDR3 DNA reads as TGTGCCACCAGCAGAGATCCAGGGGTCACCGGGGAGCTGTTTTTT.

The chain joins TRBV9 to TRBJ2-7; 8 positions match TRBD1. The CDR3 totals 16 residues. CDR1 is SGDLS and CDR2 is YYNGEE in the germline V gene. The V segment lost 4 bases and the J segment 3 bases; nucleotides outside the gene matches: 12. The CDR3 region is CASSPQGGQEIYEQYF. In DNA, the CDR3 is TGTGCCAGCAGCCCACAGGGGGGACAGGAGATCTACGAGCAGTACTTC.

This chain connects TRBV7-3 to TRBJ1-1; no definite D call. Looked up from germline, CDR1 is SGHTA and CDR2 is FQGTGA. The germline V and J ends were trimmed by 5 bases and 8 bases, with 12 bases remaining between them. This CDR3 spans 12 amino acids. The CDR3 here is CASSPGVGEAFF. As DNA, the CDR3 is TGTGCCAGCAGCCCCGGGGTGGGCGAAGCTTTCTTT.

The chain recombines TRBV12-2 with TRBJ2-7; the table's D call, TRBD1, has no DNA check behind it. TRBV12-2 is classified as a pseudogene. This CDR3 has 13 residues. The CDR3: CASRFRTDREQYF. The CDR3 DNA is TGTGCAAGTCGCTTCAGGACCGACAGGGAGCAGTACTTC.

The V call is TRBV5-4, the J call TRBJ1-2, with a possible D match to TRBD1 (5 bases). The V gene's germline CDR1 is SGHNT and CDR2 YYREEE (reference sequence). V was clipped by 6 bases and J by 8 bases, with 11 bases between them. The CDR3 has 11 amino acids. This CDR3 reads CASMGVWGYTF. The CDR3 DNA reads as TGTGCCAGCATGGGGGTCTGGGGCTACACCTTC.

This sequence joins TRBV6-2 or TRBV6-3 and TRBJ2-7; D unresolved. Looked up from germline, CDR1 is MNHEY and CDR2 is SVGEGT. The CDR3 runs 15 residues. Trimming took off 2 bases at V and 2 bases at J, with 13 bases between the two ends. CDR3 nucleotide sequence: TGTGCCAGCAGTTACGGGTCAGAACCTACCTACGAGCAGTACTTC. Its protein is CASSYGSEPTYEQYF.

This CDR3 reads CASSQSTGTNGYTF. The CDR3 region has the DNA TGTGCCAGCAGCCAGTCGACAGGGACGAACGGCTACACCTTC. V usage is TRBV4-2 and J usage is TRBJ1-2; 7 positions agree with TRBD1. Germline assignment: CDR1 LGHNA and CDR2 YNFKEQ. The CDR3 is made up of 14 amino acids. V lost 3 bases, J lost 8 bases, and 9 bases stayed unmatched.

CDR3: CASSLGLYGYTF. Written as DNA, the CDR3 is TGTGCCAGCAGTCTCGGACTCTATGGCTACACCTTC. The rearrangement links TRBV28 to TRBJ1-2; D is uncertain. The germline V gene has CDR1 MDHEN and CDR2 SYDVKM. The CDR3 has 12 residues. V gave up 5 bases and J gave up 4 bases, with 8 bases separating them.

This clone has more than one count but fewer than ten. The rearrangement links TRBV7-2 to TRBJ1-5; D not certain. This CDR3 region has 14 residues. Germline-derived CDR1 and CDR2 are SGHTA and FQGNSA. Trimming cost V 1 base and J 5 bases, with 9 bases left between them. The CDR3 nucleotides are TGTGCCAGCAGCTTAGGGACTTGGGATCAGCCCCAGCATTTT. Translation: CASSLGTWDQPQHF.

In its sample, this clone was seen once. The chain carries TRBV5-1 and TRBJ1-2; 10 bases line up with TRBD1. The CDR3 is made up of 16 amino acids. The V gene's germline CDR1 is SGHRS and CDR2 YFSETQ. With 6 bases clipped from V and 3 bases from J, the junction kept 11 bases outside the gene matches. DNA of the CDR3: TGCGCCAGCACGAGCCCCGGGACAGGGGATCACTATGGCTACACCTTC. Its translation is CASTSPGTGDHYGYTF.

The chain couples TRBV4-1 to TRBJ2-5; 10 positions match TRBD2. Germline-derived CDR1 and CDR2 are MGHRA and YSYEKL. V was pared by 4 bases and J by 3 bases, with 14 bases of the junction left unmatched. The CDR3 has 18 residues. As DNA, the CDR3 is TGCGCCAGCAGCCTTCGAGCCTCCTCAGCGGGAGGGAAAGAGACCCAGTACTTC. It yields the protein CASSLRASSAGGKETQYF.

The CDR3: CASSRLAGVEDTQYF. The CDR3 DNA reads TGTGCCAGCAGTCGACTAGCGGGAGTCGAAGATACGCAGTATTTT. The V gene is TRBV3-1 (or the pseudogene TRBV3-2), the J gene TRBJ2-3, with TRBD2 identical over 12 bases. From germline, CDR1 is LGHDT and CDR2 YNNKEL (reference sequence). V lost 6 bases to trimming and J lost 5 bases; unmatched junction nucleotides: 6. CDR3 length equals 15 residues.

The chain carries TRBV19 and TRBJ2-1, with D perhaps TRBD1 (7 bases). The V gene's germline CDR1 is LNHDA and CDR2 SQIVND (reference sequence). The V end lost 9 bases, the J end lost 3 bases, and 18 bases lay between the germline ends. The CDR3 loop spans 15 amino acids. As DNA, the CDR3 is TGTGCCAGGGAGAGGAGGGGGCGCGACTACAATGAGCAGTTCTTC. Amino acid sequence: CARERRGRDYNEQFF.

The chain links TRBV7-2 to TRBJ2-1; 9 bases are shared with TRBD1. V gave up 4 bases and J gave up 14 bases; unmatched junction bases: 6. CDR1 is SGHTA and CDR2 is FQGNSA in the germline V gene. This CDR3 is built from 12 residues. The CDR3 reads CASSSGTGREFF. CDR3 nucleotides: TGTGCCAGCAGCTCCGGGACAGGGAGGGAGTTCTTC.